The 15 T cell receptor beta chains presented below share a single source sample, sequenced in a study of PD-L1 blockade in urothelial cancer. Measured with immunoSEQ multiplex PCR; TCRdb has only the in-frame clones, and not every one. The data hold some 84,000 clones, with 82% observed a single time. Sequenced material: PBMCs, taken around atezolizumab (anti-PD-L1) treatment. The receptors come from a man between 65 and 85 years old with urothelial cancer.

In this sample, this clone turned up once. The chain links TRBV6-1 to TRBJ1-6; D perhaps matches TRBD1 (5 bases). Looked up from germline, CDR1 is MNHNS and CDR2 is SASEGT. This CDR3 is built from 15 residues. Trimming removed 6 bases from V and 5 bases from J, with 14 bases in between. CDR3 amino acids: CASSRGRGDNSPLHF. The DNA for the CDR3 is TGTGCCAGCAGCCGTGGGCGGGGGGATAATTCACCCCTCCACTTT.

The chain links TRBV18 to TRBJ1-1; D unclear. Germline lookup yields CDR1 KGHSH and CDR2 LQKENI. The V end lost 6 bases, the J end lost 3 bases, and 11 bases lay between the germline ends. The CDR3 extends over 13 amino acids. The CDR3 is CASSDASDTEAFF. The CDR3 nucleotides are TGTGCCAGCTCTGATGCCTCGGACACTGAAGCTTTCTTT.

A single count supports this clone. The V and J genes are TRBV19 and TRBJ1-4, with 11 positions matching TRBD1. Germline CDR1 and CDR2: LNHDA and SQIVND (reference sequence). CDR3 length: 14 residues. After removal of 8 bases from V and 6 bases from J, the junction contained 5 bases not matched to a gene. The CDR3 DNA sequence: TGTGCCAGTCGGACAGGGGGCGCCGATGAAAAACTGTTTTTT. This translates into CASRTGGADEKLFF. The whole variable domain, remainder taken from reference TRBV19 and TRBJ1-4, is DGGITQSPKYLFRKEGQNVTLSCEQNLNHDAMYWYRQDPGQGLRLIYYSQIVNDFQKGDIAEGYSVSREKKESFPLTVTSAQKNPTAFYLCASRTGGADEKLFFGSGTQLSVL.

The rearrangement uses TRBV5-1 and TRBJ1-1; 9 nucleotides align to TRBD1. The CDR3 runs 17 residues. V shed 0 bases, J shed 3 bases, and the junction held 9 bases outside the gene matches. CDR1 is SGHRS and CDR2 is YFSETQ in the germline V gene. The CDR3 nucleotides are TGCGCCAGCAGCTTGGTGGGGGGGACAGGGTTGGACACTGAAGCTTTCTTT. Translated, it gives CASSLVGGTGLDTEAFF.

On this clone itself: One junction end does not reproduce the germline sequence, and a read error may be involved. The chain employs TRBV7-2 and TRBJ2-5, with TRBD2 identical over 8 bases. There are 17 residues in the CDR3. Per germline, CDR1 SGHTA and CDR2 FQGNSA. CDR3 residues: CASSSIAGSNPQGTQYF. The CDR3 region has the DNA TGTGCCAGCAGTTCGATAGCGGGGTCTAACCCCCAAGGGACCCAGTACTTC.

This clone has only one observation. The rearrangement links TRBV7-2 to TRBJ2-3; TRBD1 matches 9 bases. The CDR3 is 15 amino acids. Germline CDR1 is SGHTA and CDR2 is FQGNSA. V lost 4 bases to trimming and J lost 2 bases; unmatched junction nucleotides: 4. The CDR3 sequence is CASSSGTGTTDTQYF. CDR3 sequence (DNA): TGTGCCAGCAGCTCCGGGACAGGGACCACAGATACGCAGTATTTT.

The rearrangement joins TRBV4-1 to TRBJ2-6; 7 bases line up with TRBD1. The J segment lost 3 bases and the V segment lost 4 bases, leaving 6 bases of the junction unmatched. This CDR3 is built from 16 residues. Per germline, CDR1 MGHRA and CDR2 YSYEKL. In DNA, the CDR3 is TGCGCCAGCAGCCCAGGACAGGCGTATGGGGCCAACGTCCTGACTTTC. This translates into CASSPGQAYGANVLTF.

This chain links TRBV7-8 with TRBJ2-7; 11 positions agree with TRBD2. The CDR3 contains 16 residues. V lost 5 bases and J lost 1; bases outside the gene matches: 7. Per the germline V gene, CDR1 is SGHVS and CDR2 is FQNEAQ. The CDR3: CASSMLAGGGSYEQYF. CDR3 coding DNA: TGTGCCAGCAGCATGCTAGCGGGAGGTGGTTCCTACGAGCAGTACTTC.

There are a few counts of this clone. V usage is TRBV6-1 and J usage is TRBJ1-5; 8 positions match TRBD1. The germline gives CDR1 MNHNS, CDR2 SASEGT. V trimming: 1 base; J trimming: 0 bases; junction bases outside the gene matches: 2. The CDR3 covers 16 residues. Here the CDR3 DNA reads TGTGCCAGCAGTGAAGGGACAGGGTTTAGCAATCAGCCCCAGCATTTT. It encodes CASSEGTGFSNQPQHF.

J is TRBJ1-1 and V is TRBV11-2, with 7 positions matching TRBD1. CDR1 and CDR2 (germline): SGHAT, FQNNGV. J lost 4 bases, V lost 5 bases, and 10 bases had no gene match. This CDR3 spans 15 amino acids. CDR3 DNA: TGTGCCAGCAGCCCCACCGACAGGGTAGGCACTGAAGCTTTCTTT. Translation gives CASSPTDRVGTEAFF.

V gene TRBV7-2 combines with J gene TRBJ2-2, with no clear D. The CDR3 length is 14 residues. Per the germline V gene, CDR1 is SGHTA and CDR2 is FQGNSA. V shed 8 bases and J shed 3 bases, with 13 bases lying between them. In nucleotides, the CDR3 is TGTGCCAGCCTCCCCCAGGTGGACACCGGGGAGCTGTTTTTT. Protein sequence: CASLPQVDTGELFF.

The chain employs TRBV5-1 and TRBJ1-4; D might be TRBD1 (6 bases). Germline V gene sequence: CDR1 SGHRS, CDR2 YFSETQ. This CDR3 region has 15 residues. V shed 3 bases and J shed 8 bases, with 17 bases lying between them. The DNA for the CDR3 is TGCGCCAGCAGCTCACTTGAGGGGGGGCAAGAAAAACTGTTTTTT. As protein: CASSSLEGGQEKLFF.

The rearrangement uses TRBV5-4 and TRBJ2-3; D perhaps matches TRBD1 (6 bases). Germline V gene data show CDR1 as SGHNT and CDR2 as YYREEE (reference sequence). The germline V and J ends were trimmed by 4 bases and 0 bases, with 12 bases remaining between them. The CDR3 covers 15 residues. In DNA, the CDR3 is TGTGCCAGCAGCCCTGACAGGCCTAGCACAGATACGCAGTATTTT. The encoded protein is CASSPDRPSTDTQYF.

The chain recombines TRBV6-1 with TRBJ2-1, with 10 positions matching TRBD2. Per the germline V gene, CDR1 is MNHNS and CDR2 is SASEGT. This CDR3 spans 14 amino acids. Trimming cost V 4 bases and J 5 bases; bases outside gene matches: 2. CDR3 in amino acids: CASSVLAGDNEQFF. Here the CDR3 DNA reads TGTGCCAGCAGTGTTCTAGCGGGGGACAATGAGCAGTTCTTC.

The chain couples TRBV6-4 to TRBJ2-3, with D hard to call. Germline V gene data show CDR1 as MRHNA and CDR2 as SNTAGT. The CDR3 consists of 13 residues. The V gene lost 2 bases and the J gene lost 2 bases, with 5 bases spanning the gap. The CDR3 is CASSDPVTDTQYF. The CDR3, as DNA: TGTGCCAGCAGTGACCCTGTCACAGATACGCAGTATTTT.